The 30 T cell receptor beta chains below all came from one sample that was sequenced in a study of shared clonotypes between healthy human individuals. Here immunoSEQ multiplex PCR was the method, and the copy in TCRdb shows in-frame clones only, minus some. The profile covers about a million clones, with under 80% appearing a single time and 1.4% to 1.5% taken by the ten largest. Sequencing was performed on memory CD4+ T cells sorted from blood. Stated subset: CD45RA-negative fraction. These receptors were taken from a man younger than 35 in good health.

The chain recombines TRBV7-2 with TRBJ1-1, with D possibly being TRBD1 (6 bases). The ends were cut back, 6 bases at V and 7 bases at J, with 15 bases in the middle. There are 13 residues in the CDR3. The germline CDR1 and CDR2 sequences are SGHTA and FQGNSA. The CDR3 region has the DNA TGTGCCAGCAGTTTTATAATGACAGGTGAAGCTTTCTTT. Its translation is CASSFIMTGEAFF.

This clone was counted a few times. This chain links TRBV2 with TRBJ2-3, with a tentative D call TRBD2 (6 bases). Germline-derived CDR1 and CDR2 are SNHLY and FYNNEI. Trimming stripped 4 bases from V and 6 bases from J, with 14 bases between. CDR3 length: 14 amino acids. CDR3 nucleotide sequence: TGTGCCAGCAGTGTATGGAGGGCCGTGGATACGCAGTATTTT. This gives the protein CASSVWRAVDTQYF.

The CDR3 nucleotides are TGTGCCAGTAGTATAGAGGTCCACTCCTACGAGCAGTACTTC. Protein: CASSIEVHSYEQYF. The rearrangement links TRBV19 to TRBJ2-7; D uncertain. The CDR3 spans 14 residues. Germline V gene lookup returns CDR1 LNHDA and CDR2 SQIVND (reference sequence). V lost 0 bases to trimming and J lost 0 bases, with 6 bases between them.

The rearrangement links TRBV5-8 to TRBJ2-7; 13 positions match TRBD2. This CDR3 contains 16 residues. Per germline, CDR1 SGHTS and CDR2 YDEGEE. The V gene end was trimmed by 4 bases and the J gene end by 1 base; junction bases not matched to a gene: 5. CDR3 DNA: TGTGCCAGCAGCCGGACTAGCGGGAGTAAATCCTACGAGCAGTACTTC. Its translation is CASSRTSGSKSYEQYF.

This clone was seen a few times. The chain joins TRBV10-2 to TRBJ1-1, with D possibly TRBD1 on 6 matching bases. This CDR3 has 13 residues. Germline V gene lookup returns CDR1 WSHSY and CDR2 SAAADI. Deletions cut 4 bases from V and 5 bases from J, with 11 bases between. The CDR3 loop reads CASSAQGKTEAFF. CDR3 sequence (DNA): TGCGCCAGCAGTGCCCAGGGGAAAACTGAAGCTTTCTTT.

Comments on this clone: The same CDR3 can be traced to other DNA sequences in this sample. The chain uses TRBV7-2 and TRBJ1-5; TRBD1 is a possible D gene (6 bases). With 1 base removed from V and 0 bases from J, the gap between germline ends came to 7 bases. The germline V gene has CDR1 SGHTA and CDR2 FQGNSA. The CDR3 has 15 amino acids. CDR3 loop: CASSLGRGSNQPQHF. CDR3 coding DNA: TGTGCCAGCAGCTTAGGCAGGGGTAGCAATCAGCCCCAGCATTTT.

The sample holds a few counts of this clone. This chain links TRBV19 with TRBJ1-2; D gene ambiguous. The CDR3 length is 14 residues. Germline V lookup: CDR1 LNHDA, CDR2 SQIVND (reference sequence). V was pared by 6 bases and J by 4 bases, with 15 bases between. The CDR3: CASRPLEEAYGYTF. CDR3 DNA: TGTGCCAGTAGGCCCCTGGAGGAGGCCTATGGCTACACCTTC. Based on the CDR3 plus reference TRBV19 and TRBJ1-2, the full variable domain is DGGITQSPKYLFRKEGQNVTLSCEQNLNHDAMYWYRQDPGQGLRLIYYSQIVNDFQKGDIAEGYSVSREKKESFPLTVTSAQKNPTAFYLCASRPLEEAYGYTFGSGTRLTVV.

This clone was counted only a few times. This specimen includes other DNA sequences encoding the same CDR3. This sequence joins TRBV18 and TRBJ1-5, with D uncertain. CDR3 length equals 13 residues. V was clipped by 6 bases and J by 0 bases, with 6 bases between them. Germline CDR1 reads KGHSH; CDR2 reads LQKENI. This CDR3 is CASSGDSNQPQHF. Here the CDR3 DNA reads TGTGCCAGCTCCGGAGATAGCAATCAGCCCCAGCATTTT.

The CDR3 is CATSTWEGIGPKNIQYF. Written as DNA, the CDR3 is TGTGCCACCAGCACATGGGAAGGTATCGGGCCCAAAAACATTCAGTACTTC. This chain links TRBV15 with TRBJ2-4; D remains ambiguous. The V end was cut by 4 bases, the J end by 2 bases, with 18 bases between. The CDR3 sequence is 17 residues long. The germline V gene encodes CDR1 LNHNV and CDR2 YYDKDF (reference sequence).

The chain uses TRBV27 and TRBJ2-2; 8 nucleotides align to TRBD2. The CDR3 contains 17 residues. The trim removed 6 bases at V and 6 bases at J, leaving 15 bases unmatched. In germline, CDR1 is MNHEY, CDR2 SMNVEV (reference sequence). CDR3 in DNA: TGTGCCAGCAGCCTTCCCCTCGGGAGGGAGTACCCCGGGGAGCTGTTTTTT. Amino acids: CASSLPLGREYPGELFF.

This clone was detected a few times. V usage is TRBV11-2 and J usage is TRBJ1-1; D is perhaps TRBD1 (5 bases). CDR1 and CDR2 (germline): SGHAT, FQNNGV. This CDR3 spans 15 amino acids. Trimming shortened V by 5 bases and J by 1 base, and 14 bases separated the two germline ends. Written as DNA, the CDR3 is TGTGCCAGCAGCCCCGCTAATGGGGGGAACACTGAAGCTTTCTTT. Residues: CASSPANGGNTEAFF.

This clone was recorded once. J is TRBJ2-1 and V is TRBV7-9, with a tentative D call TRBD2 (6 bases). The germline V and J ends were trimmed by 2 bases and 4 bases, with 9 bases remaining between them. The CDR3 contains 14 residues. Germline V CDR1 and CDR2: SEHNR, FQNEAQ (reference sequence). CDR3 amino acids: CASSLRDLYNEQFF. In DNA form, the CDR3 reads TGTGCCAGCAGCTTAAGGGACTTATACAATGAGCAGTTCTTC.

The chain is built from TRBV5-1 and TRBJ1-1, with D uncertain. This CDR3 is built from 14 residues. V was trimmed by 5 bases and J by 0 bases, leaving 11 bases between them. Germline CDR1 reads SGHRS; CDR2 reads YFSETQ. The CDR3 DNA reads as TGCGCCAGCAGTCCGACTGACATGAACACTGAAGCTTTCTTT. Its translation is CASSPTDMNTEAFF.

The chain carries TRBV7-2 and TRBJ2-1; the D gene could be TRBD1 or TRBD2 (5 bases each). In germline, CDR1 is SGHTA, CDR2 FQGNSA. V lost 1 base, J lost 5 bases, and 15 bases lay in between. The CDR3 consists of 16 residues. For the CDR3, the DNA is TGTGCCAGCAGCTTAGAGGGACCATCTCGGAACAATGAGCAGTTCTTC. Translation: CASSLEGPSRNNEQFF.

The chain recombines TRBV11-3 with TRBJ2-1; 8 bases align to TRBD2. V lost 1 base to trimming and J lost 0 bases; unmatched junction nucleotides: 5. Germline V gives CDR1 SGHNT, CDR2 YENEEA. This CDR3 contains 17 residues. The CDR3 DNA sequence: TGTGCCAGCAGCTTAGTCGGGGGGGCTTCCTCCTACAATGAGCAGTTCTTC. Residues: CASSLVGGASSYNEQFF. Supplemented by reference TRBV11-3 and TRBJ2-1, the full variable domain reads EAGVVQSPRYKIIEKKQPVAFWCNPISGHNTLYWYLQNLGQGPELLIRYENEEAVDDSQLPKDRFSAERLKGVDSTLKIQPAELGDSAVYLCASSLVGGASSYNEQFFGPGTRLTVL.

The chain has TRBV10-3 and TRBJ2-1, with unresolved D. Between the trimmed V and J ends, which lost 7 bases and 10 bases, there was a span of 14 bases. Germline values: CDR1 ENHRY, CDR2 SYGVKD. The CDR3 consists of 12 residues. CDR3 sequence (DNA): TGTGCCATCACCCCAAACGGCCAGGAGCAGTTCTTC. Its protein is CAITPNGQEQFF.

This chain connects TRBV10-3 to TRBJ2-5; the D gene is possibly TRBD1 (5 bases). CDR3 length: 15 amino acids. V was pared by 2 bases and J by 4 bases, with 14 bases between. Germline loops: CDR1 ENHRY, CDR2 SYGVKD. In DNA form, the CDR3 reads TGTGCCATCAGTGAGGGGCAGGGCGGCCGAGAGACCCAGTACTTC. Protein: CAISEGQGGRETQYF.

This clone was seen a few times. J is TRBJ2-3 and V is TRBV7-9; the D is unclear. Germline V CDR1 and CDR2: SEHNR, FQNEAQ (reference sequence). Trimming took off 0 bases at V and 4 bases at J, with 8 bases between the two ends. This CDR3 has 14 amino acids. The CDR3 bases are TGTGCCAGCAGCTTAGCGGGGTTTGCAGATACGCAGTATTTT. This sequence encodes CASSLAGFADTQYF.

The chain is built from TRBV6-5 and TRBJ2-7; no clear D gene. V lost 6 bases and J lost 3, with 9 bases in between. CDR1 and CDR2 from the germline V gene are MNHEY and SVGAGI. This CDR3 has 12 residues. The CDR3 loop is CASSPDGYEQYF. CDR3 nucleotide sequence: TGTGCCAGCAGCCCGGACGGCTACGAGCAGTACTTC.

The rearrangement uses TRBV4-3 and TRBJ1-2; TRBD1 matches 9 bases. V lost 0 bases, J lost 5 bases, and 7 bases stayed unmatched. The CDR3 runs to 16 residues. Germline CDR1 LGHNA, CDR2 YSLEER. In DNA, the CDR3 is TGCGCCAGCAGCCAAGACTCACAGGGGGCGGGATATGGCTACACCTTC. Protein product: CASSQDSQGAGYGYTF.

A single count supports this clone. Written as DNA, the CDR3 is TGTGCCAGCAGCGTCTCAGGGATCCCCAACACCGGGGAGCTGTTTTTT. This codes for CASSVSGIPNTGELFF. V usage is TRBV9 and J usage is TRBJ2-2; D perhaps matches TRBD1 (5 bases). Trimming took off 2 bases at V and 2 bases at J, with 13 bases between the two ends. The CDR3 is made up of 16 amino acids. Per the germline V gene, CDR1 is SGDLS and CDR2 is YYNGEE.

This rearrangement joins TRBV2 to TRBJ1-2, with TRBD1 identical over 7 bases. CDR1 is SNHLY, CDR2 FYNNEI, per germline. This CDR3 region has 12 residues. V shed 1 base, J shed 13 bases, and the junction held 6 bases outside the gene matches. The CDR3 protein is CASSEGFRGRTF. Here the CDR3 DNA reads TGTGCCAGCAGTGAAGGGTTTAGGGGGCGCACCTTC.

The J gene is TRBJ1-2, the V gene TRBV7-8; D perhaps matches TRBD1 (5 bases). The ends were cut back, 5 bases at V and 2 bases at J, with 12 bases in the middle. This CDR3 comprises 14 residues. Germline V CDR1 and CDR2: SGHVS, FQNEAQ. The CDR3 region has the DNA TGTGCCAGCAGCCTGGGACTGTCAAACTATGGCTACACCTTC. Translated: CASSLGLSNYGYTF.

The chain recombines TRBV19 with TRBJ2-7, with D unclear. The length of the CDR3 is 14 residues. The V end was cut by 6 bases, the J end by 6 bases, with 18 bases between. The germline V gene has CDR1 LNHDA and CDR2 SQIVND (reference sequence). The CDR3 DNA sequence: TGTGCCAGTAGCCAAAGATCCTACGGTGGCGAGCAGTACTTC. It codes for CASSQRSYGGEQYF.

The rearrangement uses TRBV11-3 and TRBJ2-1; TRBD2 aligns across 10 bases. The CDR3 is made up of 15 amino acids. Per germline, CDR1 SGHNT and CDR2 YENEEA. The trim removed 5 bases at V and 2 bases at J, leaving 3 bases unmatched. DNA of the CDR3: TGTGCCAGCAGCGTTAGCGGGGGGACCTACAATGAGCAGTTCTTC. Amino acid sequence: CASSVSGGTYNEQFF.

The chain joins TRBV2 to TRBJ2-5; 8 bases match TRBD1. The trim removed 11 bases at V and 5 bases at J, leaving 10 bases unmatched. Germline CDR1 SNHLY, CDR2 FYNNEI. The CDR3 extends over 13 amino acids. The CDR3 nucleotides read TGTGCCGGTAGACAGGGGTTCTTGGAGACCCAGTACTTC. This encodes CAGRQGFLETQYF.

The rearrangement links TRBV7-6 to TRBJ2-3; 10 nucleotides agree with TRBD1. V gave up 1 base and J gave up 6 bases; unmatched junction bases: 7. CDR3 size: 16 residues. Germline CDR1 reads SGHVS; CDR2 reads FNYEAQ. CDR3 loop: CASSLVGQGSRDTQYF. The CDR3 DNA reads TGTGCCAGCAGCTTAGTGGGACAGGGGTCTCGGGATACGCAGTATTTT. The full variable domain, in which reference TRBV7-6 and TRBJ2-3 provide the parts outside the CDR3, is GAGVSQSPRYKVTKRGQDVALRCDPISGHVSLYWYRQALGQGPEFLTYFNYEAQQDKSGLPNDRFSAERPEGSISTLTIQRTEQRDSAMYRCASSLVGQGSRDTQYFGPGTRLTVL.

This chain joins TRBV6-6 and TRBJ1-2, with 7 bases matching TRBD1. After removal of 0 bases from V and 8 bases from J, the junction contained 6 bases not matched to a gene. Germline CDR1 and CDR2: MNHNY and SVGAGI (reference sequence). CDR3 length: 14 amino acids. The DNA of the CDR3 is TGTGCCAGCAGTTACTCCCCGACAGGGAACGGCTACACCTTC. It is translated as CASSYSPTGNGYTF.

This chain connects TRBV2 to TRBJ2-7; D might be TRBD1 or TRBD2, each matching 5 bases. Germline assignment: CDR1 SNHLY and CDR2 FYNNEI. Trimming removed 11 bases from V and 7 bases from J, with 21 bases in between. The CDR3 is 13 residues long. The CDR3 nucleotides read TGTGCCTCCGGGGCTAGCTCTGGTGGGGAGCAGTACTTC. Protein product: CASGASSGGEQYF.

This clone was seen at least ten times. CDR3 residues: CASSSQLTGGADGELFF. The CDR3 region has the DNA TGCGCCAGCAGCTCGCAATTGACAGGGGGCGCGGACGGGGAGCTGTTTTTT. The V and J genes are TRBV5-1 and TRBJ2-2; 10 positions agree with TRBD1. Germline-derived CDR1 and CDR2 are SGHRS and YFSETQ. The ends lost 3 bases at V and 7 bases at J; junction bases unmatched: 12. The CDR3 totals 17 residues.